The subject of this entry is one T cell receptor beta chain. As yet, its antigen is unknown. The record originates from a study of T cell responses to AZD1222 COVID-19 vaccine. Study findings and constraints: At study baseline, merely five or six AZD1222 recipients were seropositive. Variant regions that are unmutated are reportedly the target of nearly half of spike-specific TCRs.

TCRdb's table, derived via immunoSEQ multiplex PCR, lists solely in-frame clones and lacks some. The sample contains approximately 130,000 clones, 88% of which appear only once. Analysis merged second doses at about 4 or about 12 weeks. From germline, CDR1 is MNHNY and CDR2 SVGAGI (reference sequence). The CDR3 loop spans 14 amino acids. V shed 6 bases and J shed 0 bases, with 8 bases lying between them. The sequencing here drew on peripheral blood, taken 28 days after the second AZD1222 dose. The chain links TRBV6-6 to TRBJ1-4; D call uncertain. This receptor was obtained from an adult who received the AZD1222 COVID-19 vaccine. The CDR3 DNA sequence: TGTGCCAGCAGCCTGTATCCAACTAATGAAAAACTGTTTTTT. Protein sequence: CASSLYPTNEKLFF.